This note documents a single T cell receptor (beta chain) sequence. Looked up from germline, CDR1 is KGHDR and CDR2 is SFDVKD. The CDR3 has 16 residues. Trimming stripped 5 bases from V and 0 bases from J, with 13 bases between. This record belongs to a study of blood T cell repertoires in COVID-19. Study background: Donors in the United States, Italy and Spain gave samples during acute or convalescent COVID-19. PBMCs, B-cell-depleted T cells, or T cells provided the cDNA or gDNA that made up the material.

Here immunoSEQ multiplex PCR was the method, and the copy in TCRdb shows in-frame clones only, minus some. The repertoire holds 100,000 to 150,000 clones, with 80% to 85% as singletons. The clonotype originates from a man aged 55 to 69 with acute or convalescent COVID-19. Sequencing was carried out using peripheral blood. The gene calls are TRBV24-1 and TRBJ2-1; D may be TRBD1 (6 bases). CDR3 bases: TGTGCCACCAGTGGAGCAGGGGCAAGCTCCTACAATGAGCAGTTCTTC. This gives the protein CATSGAGASSYNEQFF.